These T cell receptor beta chains were read from a single sample in a study of regulatory T cells in long-lasting Graves disease. Using its own MiXCR run on the multiplex PCR reads, TCRdb lists one record per CDR3 protein. The sample contains about 470,000 distinct CDR3 sequences, around a fifth of which appear only once. The specimen comprised peripheral blood mononuclear cells (PBMCs), sampled when the disease was refractory, from a patient treated with antithyroid drugs. These receptors were obtained from a female donor with Graves disease. The CDR3 runs from the conserved cysteine through the conserved F or W. The D gene is left open where the match is weak. Rows may omit the clone size; those that give it use once, few, many or a size class.

CDR3 protein	CDR3 DNA	clone size	J gene	V gene	D gene	CDR3 length
CASSLPGQGMNEQFF	TGTGCCAGCAGTTTACCGGGACAGGGAATGAATGAGCAGTTCTTC	-	TRBJ2-1	TRBV28	TRBD1	15
CASSVDREASPLHF	TGTGCCAGCAGCGTGGACAGGGAAGCTTCACCCCTCCACTTT	many	TRBJ1-6	TRBV6-1	TRBD1	14
CASSHDSGRAEQFF	TGTGCCAGCAGCCATGATAGCGGGAGAGCCGAGCAGTTCTTC	-	TRBJ2-1	TRBV3-1	TRBD2	14
CASSPSLEGASTQHF	TGTGCCAGCTCACCTAGCCTGGAGGGGGCCAGCACCCAGCATTTT	few	TRBJ1-5	TRBV18	TRBD1	15
CAISVGQSVYEQYF	TGTGCCATCAGTGTAGGACAGAGCGTCTACGAGCAGTACTTC	few	TRBJ2-7	TRBV10-3	-	14
CASSFRRQGGGYEQYF	TGTGCCAGCAGCTTCCGTCGACAGGGGGGGGGCTACGAGCAGTACTTC	-	TRBJ2-7	TRBV7-9	TRBD1	16
CASSPDFIRPDTQYF	TGTGCCAGCAGCCCGGATTTTATACGCCCAGATACGCAGTATTTT	-	TRBJ2-3	TRBV6-2/TRBV6-3	-	15
CASSLSPLNTEAFF	TGTGCCAGCAGTTTATCTCCCCTAAACACTGAAGCTTTCTTT	many	TRBJ1-1	TRBV27	-	14
CAWSAAGWNEQFF	TGTGCCTGGAGTGCCGCAGGTTGGAATGAGCAGTTCTTC	-	TRBJ2-1	TRBV30	-	13
CASKSGSNTEAFF	TGTGCCAGCAAAAGCGGTAGTAACACTGAAGCTTTCTTT	many	TRBJ1-1	TRBV2	-	13
CATRYEQYF	TGTGCCACCCGCTACGAGCAGTACTTC	-	TRBJ2-7	TRBV2	-	9
CASSYGVVQETQYF	TGTGCCAGCAGCTACGGGGTGGTCCAAGAGACCCAGTACTTC	many	TRBJ2-5	TRBV6-5	-	14
CASSVSGINEQFF	TGTGCCAGCAGTGTTTCGGGAATCAATGAGCAGTTCTTC	few	TRBJ2-1	TRBV2	-	13
CANSQDGASSTNEKLFF	TGCGCCAACAGCCAAGACGGCGCCTCCTCAACTAATGAAAAACTGTTTTTT	few	TRBJ1-4	TRBV4-3	-	17
CASSQGVSGGRETQYF	TGTGCCAGCAGCCAAGGAGTGTCGGGGGGGCGAGAGACCCAGTACTTC	many	TRBJ2-5	TRBV3-1	TRBD2	16
CATSDPNRRDEKLFF	TGTGCCACCAGTGACCCAAACAGGCGGGATGAAAAACTGTTTTTT	few	TRBJ1-4	TRBV24-1	-	15
CASSSLVGGAEAFF	TGTGCCAGCAGCAGTCTGGTGGGGGGCGCTGAAGCTTTCTTT	many	TRBJ1-1	TRBV7-2	-	14
CASRRGVTGELFF	TGTGCCAGCCGTCGGGGGGTAACCGGGGAGCTGTTTTTT	many	TRBJ2-2	TRBV2	TRBD2	13
CASSFVVLNTEAFF	TGTGCCAGCAGCTTTGTGGTGTTGAACACTGAAGCTTTCTTT	few	TRBJ1-1	TRBV7-2	-	14
CASSFGTTNIQYF	TGTGCCAGCAGCTTCGGGACTACAAACATTCAGTACTTC	-	TRBJ2-4	TRBV13	TRBD2	13
CASSIGLAGAGEQYF	TGTGCCAGTAGTATAGGACTAGCGGGAGCGGGCGAGCAGTACTTC	few	TRBJ2-7	TRBV19	TRBD2	15
CSANDRGLVGEKLFF	TGCAGTGCTAACGACAGGGGGCTGGTCGGGGAAAAACTGTTTTTT	-	TRBJ1-4	TRBV20-1	TRBD1	15
CASSRLGDTEAFF	TGTGCCAGCAGCCGCCTTGGTGACACTGAAGCTTTCTTT	-	TRBJ1-1	TRBV7-9	-	13
CASSNQDRRTANYGYTF	TGTGCCAGCAGTAACCAGGACAGGCGGACAGCTAACTATGGCTACACCTTC	many	TRBJ1-2	TRBV6-1	TRBD1	17
CASSGGALHNTEAFF	TGTGCCAGCAGCGGTGGGGCCTTACACAACACTGAAGCTTTCTTT	many	TRBJ1-1	TRBV9	-	15
CATSDWSSLSGRMFF	TGTGCCACCAGTGATTGGAGCAGCCTTTCAGGGCGGATGTTCTTT	-	TRBJ1-1	TRBV24-1	-	15
CASSLDRASGNTIYF	TGTGCCAGCAGCTTAGACCGAGCCTCTGGAAACACCATATATTTT	-	TRBJ1-3	TRBV7-3	-	15
CASSMSLEAFF	TGTGCCAGTAGTATGAGCCTTGAAGCTTTCTTT	few	TRBJ1-1	TRBV19	-	11
CASSLQRAGGKLFF	TGTGCCAGCAGTTTACAAAGGGCAGGGGGTAAACTGTTTTTT	many	TRBJ1-4	TRBV12-3/TRBV12-4	TRBD1	14
CASSFGQGVGEAFF	TGTGCCAGCAGTTTCGGGCAGGGGGTTGGTGAAGCTTTCTTT	many	TRBJ1-1	TRBV28	TRBD1	14
CASSQGPTNAETQYF	TGCGCCAGCAGCCAGGGACCCACTAACGCGGAGACCCAGTACTTC	many	TRBJ2-5	TRBV4-1	-	15
CASSLYSDRHDTYEQYF	TGTGCCAGCAGTTTATATAGCGACAGACATGACACTTACGAGCAGTACTTC	-	TRBJ2-7	TRBV28	-	17
CASSLSGVGAYEQYF	TGTGCCAGCAGTTTATCCGGGGTGGGAGCCTACGAGCAGTACTTC	many	TRBJ2-7	TRBV28	-	15
CASSPQTSGSFYEQYF	TGTGCCAGCAGCCCTCAGACTAGCGGGAGTTTCTACGAGCAGTACTTC	-	TRBJ2-7	TRBV6-1	TRBD2	16
CAWSARRVKGYTF	TGTGCCTGGAGTGCACGACGAGTGAAGGGCTACACCTTC	-	TRBJ1-2	TRBV30	-	13
CASSPARGYTIYF	TGTGCCAGCAGCCCCGCCCGGGGGTACACCATATATTTT	-	TRBJ1-3	TRBV12-3/TRBV12-4	-	13
CASSFSSGTEAFF	TGCGCCAGCAGCTTTTCATCGGGTACTGAAGCTTTCTTT	few	TRBJ1-1	TRBV5-1	-	13
CSVEGLRAEAFF	TGCAGCGTTGAAGGACTTCGGGCTGAAGCTTTCTTT	-	TRBJ1-1	TRBV29-1	-	12
CSVGSAYEQYF	TGCAGCGTTGGGTCTGCCTACGAGCAGTACTTC	few	TRBJ2-7	TRBV29-1	-	11
CASRPDRGGGETQYF	TGTGCCAGCAGACCAGACAGGGGTGGAGGGGAGACCCAGTACTTC	many	TRBJ2-5	TRBV28	TRBD1	15
CASSSQSESETQYF	TGTGCCAGCAGCTCTCAGTCTGAATCGGAGACCCAGTACTTC	many	TRBJ2-5	TRBV7-6	-	14
CASSLGLGYSGANVLTF	TGCGCCAGCAGCTTGGGTCTGGGCTACTCTGGGGCCAACGTCCTGACTTTC	many	TRBJ2-6	TRBV5-1	-	17
CASSGRDRAGEQYF	TGTGCCAGCAGCGGACGGGACAGGGCGGGCGAGCAGTACTTC	few	TRBJ2-7	TRBV3-1	TRBD1	14
CASSPPDAGGLSQYF	TGTGCCAGCAGCCCCCCGGACGCGGGAGGCCTTTCGCAGTATTTT	-	TRBJ2-3	TRBV28	TRBD2	15
CASSLAGPGGQPQHF	TGTGCCAGCAGTTTAGCCGGGCCGGGGGGACAGCCCCAGCATTTT	-	TRBJ1-5	TRBV28	-	15
CASSLLQGESTGELFF	TGTGCCAGCAGCTTACTCCAGGGAGAGAGCACCGGGGAGCTGTTTTTT	-	TRBJ2-2	TRBV7-9	-	16
CASSQDLGRNQPQHF	TGTGCCAGCAGCCAAGATCTCGGCCGCAATCAGCCCCAGCATTTT	few	TRBJ1-5	TRBV3-1	-	15
CAISPDFGQARSEQYF	TGTGCCATCAGCCCTGACTTCGGACAGGCGCGTTCCGAGCAGTACTTC	-	TRBJ2-7	TRBV10-3	TRBD1	16
CSAWDRGSYNSPLHF	TGCAGTGCTTGGGACAGGGGCTCCTATAATTCACCCCTCCACTTT	few	TRBJ1-6	TRBV20-1	TRBD1	15
CASSPSTGDSPLHF	TGTGCCAGCAGCCCATCGACAGGGGATTCACCCCTCCACTTT	few	TRBJ1-6	TRBV5-5	TRBD1	14
CASSLGLAASTDTQYF	TGTGCCAGTAGTCTAGGGCTAGCGGCTAGCACAGATACGCAGTATTTT	few	TRBJ2-3	TRBV19	TRBD2	16
CASSQQDRHYGYTF	TGTGCCAGCAGTCAACAAGACAGGCACTATGGCTACACCTTC	-	TRBJ1-2	TRBV7-2	-	14
CASSPPRDRETQYF	TGTGCCAGCAGCCCCCCCCGGGACAGAGAGACCCAGTACTTC	many	TRBJ2-5	TRBV6-2/TRBV6-3	TRBD1	14
CASSMDRAGGELFF	TGTGCCAGCAGTATGGACAGGGCGGGCGGGGAGCTGTTTTTT	few	TRBJ2-2	TRBV2	TRBD1	14
CASSSPGPSGNEQFF	TGTGCCAGCAGCTCTCCGGGACCCTCCGGCAATGAGCAGTTCTTC	-	TRBJ2-1	TRBV7-2	-	15
CASSLVIRDPYEQYF	TGTGCCAGCAGCTTAGTGATTAGGGACCCCTACGAGCAGTACTTC	few	TRBJ2-7	TRBV7-6	-	15
CASSFRLGGRPSYNEQFF	TGTGCCAGCAGCTTTCGACTCGGCGGGAGGCCCTCCTACAATGAGCAGTTCTTC	-	TRBJ2-1	TRBV7-2	TRBD2	18